This TCR beta chain was obtained from a study of T cells in Graves' hyperthyroidism and ophthalmopathy. Germline CDR1 reads ENHRY; CDR2 reads SYGVKD. The germline V and J ends were trimmed by 3 bases and 6 bases, with 6 bases remaining between them. The CDR3 extends over 12 amino acids. This clonotype was recorded many times. Its antigen is as yet unknown. The study, taken as a whole, reports: In the analysis, a 13 V-J model separated ophthalmopathy from stable hyperthyroidism.

Uncontrolled infections, other autoimmune diseases, pregnancy or lactation led to exclusion of patients. The PBMCs had their origin in roughly 10 ml of fresh peripheral blood. It was RNA transcripts that yielded the amplified TCR beta CDR3 regions. TCR CDR3 underwent first-round RT-PCR with the HTBI primer set. One entry per CDR3 protein, called by TCRdb with MiXCR from the multiplex PCR reads. The sample lists roughly 740,000 distinct CDR3 sequences; around 15% were seen once. Sample: blood. The V call is TRBV10-3, the J call TRBJ1-5; D ambiguous. This clonotype was obtained from a man aged 18 to 30 with Graves' hyperthyroidism. The CDR3 nucleotides read TGTGCCATCAGTGACCTGGCTCAGCCCCAGCATTTT. Amino acids: CAISDLAQPQHF.